Below, 18 T cell receptor beta chains from the same sample are listed, as sequenced in a study of blood T cell repertoires in COVID-19. Method: immunoSEQ multiplex PCR; TCRdb's copy keeps in-frame clones and lacks some. The table lists about 74,000 clones, approximately 83% of them singletons. Sample: peripheral blood. These TCRs come from a man at least 80 years old with acute or convalescent COVID-19.

The V call is TRBV10-3, the J call TRBJ2-1; perhaps TRBD2 as D (6 bases). Germline V gives CDR1 ENHRY, CDR2 SYGVKD. V lost 0 bases to trimming and J lost 10 bases, with 16 bases between them. CDR3 length equals 15 residues. CDR3 DNA: TGTGCCATCAGTGAGTCCGACGGGGGAGCTGGGGAGCAGTTCTTC. Translating gives CAISESDGGAGEQFF.

The V call is TRBV5-4, the J call TRBJ1-2, with 8 nucleotides matching TRBD1. The CDR3 length is 13 residues. Germline V CDR1 and CDR2: SGHNT, YYREEE (reference sequence). Trimming cost V 4 bases and J 8 bases; bases outside gene matches: 7. The CDR3 DNA reads TGTGCCAGCAGCCTGGACAGGGTGGAGGGCTACACCTTC. Protein: CASSLDRVEGYTF.

The chain recombines TRBV5-4 with TRBJ2-2; 7 bases align to TRBD1. The length of the CDR3 is 15 residues. V shed 4 bases and J 3 bases; nucleotides not matched to a gene: 6. Germline CDR1 SGHNT, CDR2 YYREEE (reference sequence). The CDR3 protein is CASSPRTGDTGELFF. The CDR3 DNA is TGTGCCAGCAGCCCCCGGACAGGAGACACCGGGGAGCTGTTTTTT.

The chain has TRBV19 and TRBJ1-4; tentative D call: TRBD1 (6 bases). The CDR3 loop spans 15 amino acids. V was shortened by 6 bases and J by 3 bases, with 14 bases between the two germline ends. CDR1 and CDR2 (germline): LNHDA, SQIVND (reference sequence). CDR3 nucleotides: TGTGCCAGTAGGGGGGCAGACAGTCCTAATGAAAAACTGTTTTTT. Translated, it gives CASRGADSPNEKLFF.

This chain connects TRBV5-8 to TRBJ1-5, with 8 nucleotides matching TRBD1. Trimming removed 3 bases from V and 3 bases from J; junction bases left unmatched: 5. CDR3 size: 15 residues. Looked up from germline, CDR1 is SGHTS and CDR2 is YDEGEE. The CDR3 sequence: CASSSGQDHNQPQHF. The CDR3 DNA reads TGTGCCAGCAGCTCGGGACAGGACCACAATCAGCCCCAGCATTTT. Looking up the rest from reference TRBV5-8 and TRBJ1-5 gives the full variable domain: EAGVTQSPTHLIKTRGQQATLRCSPISGHTSVYWYQQALGLGLQFLLWYDEGEERNRGNFPPRFSGRQFPNYSSELNVNALELEDSALYLCASSSGQDHNQPQHFGDGTRLSIL.

This rearrangement joins TRBV25-1 to TRBJ2-5; perhaps TRBD1 as D (5 bases). Trimming took 6 bases from V and 2 from J, leaving 13 bases between them. This CDR3 region has 14 residues. The germline CDR1 and CDR2 sequences are MGHDK and SYGVNS. The CDR3 nucleotides read TGTGCCAGCAGCTTAGACAGCCCACAAGAGACCCAGTACTTC. Its translation is CASSLDSPQETQYF.

The CDR3 region has the DNA TGTGCAAGTCGCTTAGGTTTGCGGGGGGCCTCAGAAGATACGCAGTATTTT. Translated: CASRLGLRGASEDTQYF. The chain links TRBV12-2 to TRBJ2-3; no DNA check was done on the table's D call, TRBD2. TRBV12-2 is shown as a pseudogene. CDR3 length: 17 residues.

The chain has TRBV10-2 and TRBJ2-7; D might be TRBD1 (5 bases). CDR1 is WSHSY and CDR2 is SAAADI in the germline V gene. CDR3 length equals 12 residues. Trimming removed 6 bases at V and 5 bases at J, with 11 bases between. CDR3 region: CASSWTPDEQYF. The CDR3 nucleotides read TGCGCCAGCAGCTGGACACCCGACGAGCAGTACTTC.

This clone turned up a few times. The rearrangement uses TRBV7-2 and TRBJ2-1; D might be TRBD2 (5 bases). Germline V gene sequence: CDR1 SGHTA, CDR2 FQGNSA. V was trimmed by 1 base and J by 8 bases, leaving 15 bases between them. This CDR3 contains 15 residues. DNA of the CDR3: TGTGCCAGCAGCTTAGGGCCTCCCGGGGTCGATGAGCAGTTCTTC. Translated, it gives CASSLGPPGVDEQFF.

This sequence joins TRBV18 and TRBJ1-5, with unresolved D. Deletions cut 2 bases from V and 6 bases from J, with 11 bases between. The CDR3 loop spans 14 amino acids. Germline V gives CDR1 KGHSH, CDR2 LQKENI. In DNA form, the CDR3 reads TGTGCCAGCTCACCAGACATATCCTCTCAGCCCCAGCATTTT. Amino acids: CASSPDISSQPQHF.

This clone appeared once. Additional DNA sequences in this sample encode the identical CDR3. V gene TRBV4-3 combines with J gene TRBJ1-3; no clear D gene. The CDR3 runs 14 residues. Germline CDR1 and CDR2: LGHNA and YSLEER. Trimming shortened V by 0 bases and J by 1 base, and 4 bases separated the two germline ends. The CDR3 loop is CASSQDRSGNTIYF. As DNA, the CDR3 is TGCGCCAGCAGCCAAGACCGTTCTGGAAACACCATATATTTT.

The V and J genes are TRBV19 and TRBJ2-2; 10 bases line up with TRBD1. Looked up from germline, CDR1 is LNHDA and CDR2 is SQIVND (reference sequence). The CDR3 runs to 17 residues. V dropped 1 base and J dropped 7; count of bases not matched to a gene: 9. The CDR3 region has the DNA TGTGCCAGTAGTATAGTTCTGGGGACAGGGGCTGGCGGGGAGCTGTTTTTT. Residues: CASSIVLGTGAGGELFF.

V is TRBV21-1 and J is TRBJ1-1. TRBV21-1 is termed a pseudogene. The CDR3 sequence is 12 residues long. The CDR3 region has the DNA TGTGCCAGCGGGCGGGGGAGCACTGAAGCTTTCTTT. Translation gives CASGRGSTEAFF.

This clone has only a few counts. J is TRBJ2-2 and V is TRBV27; 7 nucleotides align to TRBD1. CDR1 is MNHEY and CDR2 is SMNVEV in the germline V gene (reference sequence). This CDR3 region has 15 residues. With 4 bases clipped from V and 7 bases from J, the junction kept 9 bases outside the gene matches. The CDR3 here is CASSSRDRLIGELFF. The DNA for the CDR3 is TGTGCCAGCAGTTCACGGGACAGATTAATCGGGGAGCTGTTTTTT.

The V and J genes are TRBV7-3 and TRBJ1-1; 7 nucleotides line up with TRBD1. Trimming took 10 bases from V and 4 from J; bases not matched to a gene: 15. The CDR3 has 15 residues. CDR1 and CDR2 (germline): SGHTA, FQGTGA. CDR3 in amino acids: CAITSGQEVGTEAFF. As DNA, the CDR3 is TGTGCCATCACGTCCGGACAGGAGGTAGGCACTGAAGCTTTCTTT.

This clone was seen a handful of times. The gene calls are TRBV11-2 and TRBJ2-7; the D gene is possibly TRBD1 (6 bases). Germline V gives CDR1 SGHAT, CDR2 FQNNGV. The ends were cut back, 5 bases at V and 7 bases at J, with 15 bases in the middle. This CDR3 is built from 13 residues. CDR3 in amino acids: CASSHRVLGEQYF. The CDR3, as DNA: TGTGCCAGCAGCCACAGGGTTCTGGGGGAGCAGTACTTC.

The chain employs TRBV24-1 and TRBJ1-5; 11 nucleotides line up with TRBD1. V shed 4 bases, J shed 6 bases, and the junction held 7 bases outside the gene matches. Germline assignment: CDR1 KGHDR and CDR2 SFDVKD. The CDR3 is made up of 16 amino acids. CDR3 nucleotides: TGTGCCACCAGTGACGGACAGGGGGCTTATAGTCAGCCCCAGCATTTT. It translates to CATSDGQGAYSQPQHF.

The CDR3 sequence: CSASRSGQRNYGYTF. Here the CDR3 DNA reads TGCAGTGCTAGTCGGTCGGGACAGAGAAACTATGGCTACACCTTC. The chain employs TRBV20-1 and TRBJ1-2; 7 positions match TRBD1. Looked up from germline, CDR1 is DFQATT and CDR2 is SNEGSKA (reference sequence). The CDR3 length is 15 residues. J gave up 2 bases and V 3 bases, and 9 bases lay outside the gene matches.